A single sample gave rise to the 20 T cell receptor beta chains below, sequenced in a study of PD-L1 blockade in urothelial cancer. Some clones are missing from TCRdb's copy, which holds only in-frame ones; the method was immunoSEQ multiplex PCR. The table has some 71,000 clones, 85% to 90% seen once. Sample: PBMCs, taken around atezolizumab (anti-PD-L1) treatment. The receptors were gathered from a man aged 55 to 70 with urothelial cancer.

The chain uses TRBV6-5 and TRBJ2-1, with 11 nucleotides matching TRBD1. In germline, CDR1 is MNHEY, CDR2 SVGAGI. The CDR3 spans 13 residues. Germline trimming cut 10 bases from V and 7 bases from J; bases unmatched to any gene: 6. The CDR3 sequence: CATGTGGWNEQFF. For the CDR3, the DNA is TGTGCCACCGGGACAGGGGGTTGGAATGAGCAGTTCTTC.

The chain couples TRBV6-6 to TRBJ2-1; 11 bases match TRBD2. The V and J ends lost 6 bases and 6 bases, in that order; junction bases with no gene match: 4. Looked up from germline, CDR1 is MNHNY and CDR2 is SVGAGI (reference sequence). The CDR3 is made up of 14 amino acids. The CDR3 loop is CASRLAGGSNEQFF. CDR3 sequence (DNA): TGTGCCAGCAGGCTAGCGGGGGGTTCCAATGAGCAGTTCTTC.

V is TRBV21-1 and J is TRBJ1-5; the D call in the table, TRBD1, was not verified against the DNA. TRBV21-1 is shown as a pseudogene. CDR3 length equals 13 residues. The CDR3 DNA is TGTGCCAGCAGCAAAACAGGGCTCCGGCCCCAGCATTTT. This translates into CASSKTGLRPQHF.

Only a few counts were recorded for this clone. CDR3 nucleotides: TGTGCCAGCAGCTTAGTCCCGGGGAATAATTCACCCCTCCACTTT. Encoded protein: CASSLVPGNNSPLHF. The gene calls are TRBV11-1 and TRBJ1-6; D call uncertain. The CDR3 is 15 residues long. Germline lookup yields CDR1 SGHAT and CDR2 FQDESV (reference sequence). V lost 1 base, J lost 5 bases, and 9 bases lay in between.

The rearrangement joins TRBV11-2 to TRBJ2-1; TRBD2 might be the D (6 bases). Germline V gene data show CDR1 as SGHAT and CDR2 as FQNNGV. V lost 3 bases, J lost 7 bases, and 19 bases lay in between. The length of the CDR3 is 16 residues. This chain's CDR3 is CASSLVGGPSWNEQFF. CDR3 in DNA: TGTGCCAGCAGCTTGGTGGGGGGTCCAAGTTGGAATGAGCAGTTCTTC.

The V and J genes are TRBV4-3 and TRBJ2-7; D not certain. CDR3 length: 14 residues. Trimming took 4 bases from V and 3 from J, leaving 13 bases between them. Germline CDR1 is LGHNA and CDR2 is YSLEER. The CDR3 is CASSPYNGGYEQYF. CDR3 coding DNA: TGCGCCAGCAGCCCGTATAATGGCGGCTACGAGCAGTACTTC.

This chain joins TRBV5-1 and TRBJ1-4, with 7 bases that match TRBD1. CDR3 size: 15 residues. The J segment lost 4 bases and the V segment lost 5 bases, leaving 8 bases of the junction unmatched. Germline CDR1 is SGHRS and CDR2 is YFSETQ. The CDR3 nucleotides read TGCGCCAGCAGAGGATCGGGACAGATTAATGAAAAACTGTTTTTT. Amino acids: CASRGSGQINEKLFF. The full variable domain, rest sourced from reference TRBV5-1 and TRBJ1-4, is KAGVTQTPRYLIKTRGQQVTLSCSPISGHRSVSWYQQTPGQGLQFLFEYFSETQRNKGNFPGRFSGRQFSNSRSEMNVSTLELGDSALYLCASRGSGQINEKLFFGSGTQLSVL.

The V call is TRBV5-1, the J call TRBJ2-1; weak D call: TRBD1 (6 bases). This CDR3 region has 14 residues. CDR1 is SGHRS and CDR2 is YFSETQ in the germline V gene. With 0 bases removed from V and 6 bases from J, the gap between germline ends came to 10 bases. The CDR3 nucleotides read TGCGCCAGCAGCTTGGATTCAGGGGCCAATGAGCAGTTCTTC. This sequence encodes CASSLDSGANEQFF.

V and J are TRBV15 and TRBJ1-3; D gene ambiguous. CDR3 length: 18 residues. Trimming shortened V by 3 bases and J by 5 bases, and 23 bases separated the two germline ends. Germline CDR1 and CDR2: LNHNV and YYDKDF (reference sequence). CDR3 residues: CATSSGRNLGGGRNTIYF. In DNA form, the CDR3 reads TGTGCCACCAGCAGCGGCAGAAACCTCGGCGGAGGCAGAAACACCATATATTTT.

The chain carries TRBV5-6 and TRBJ2-7; 8 bases agree with TRBD2. This CDR3 has 15 residues. After removal of 4 bases from V and 3 bases from J, the junction contained 9 bases not matched to a gene. Germline assignment: CDR1 SGHDT and CDR2 YYEEEE. The CDR3 spells CASSNTSGGFYEQYF. The CDR3 DNA follows: TGTGCCAGCAGCAACACTAGCGGCGGCTTCTACGAGCAGTACTTC.

This clone came up once. The V and J genes are TRBV7-9 and TRBJ2-1; TRBD1 matches 9 bases. The ends lost 2 bases at V and 14 bases at J; junction bases unmatched: 4. CDR3 length: 12 amino acids. The germline V gene has CDR1 SEHNR and CDR2 FQNEAQ (reference sequence). CDR3 in DNA: TGTGCCAGCAGCTTAACGACAGGGGGAGAGTTCTTC. Amino acids: CASSLTTGGEFF.

The V call is TRBV19, the J call TRBJ2-3; maybe TRBD1 (6 bases). CDR1 and CDR2 from the germline V gene are LNHDA and SQIVND (reference sequence). The CDR3 is made up of 15 amino acids. V gave up 7 bases and J gave up 3 bases, with 17 bases separating them. In DNA, the CDR3 is TGTGCCAGTACCGCCGGGACCAGGGGTACAGATACGCAGTATTTT. Translating gives CASTAGTRGTDTQYF.

The V gene is TRBV10-3, the J gene TRBJ2-3; 10 bases align to TRBD2. The junction had 5 bases not matched to a gene; V was cut back by 6 bases and J by 2 bases. In germline, CDR1 is ENHRY, CDR2 SYGVKD. The CDR3 loop spans 15 amino acids. For the CDR3, the DNA is TGTGCCATCAGGAATAGCGGGGGGTACACAGATACGCAGTATTTT. This sequence encodes CAIRNSGGYTDTQYF.

This chain links TRBV5-5 with TRBJ2-1; D possibly corresponds to TRBD2 (5 bases). Germline-derived CDR1 and CDR2 are SGHKS and YYEKEE (reference sequence). This CDR3 has 14 residues. V was trimmed by 7 bases and J by 5 bases, leaving 16 bases between them. CDR3 residues: CASSDGEMNNEQFF. Written as DNA, the CDR3 is TGTGCCAGCTCGGACGGGGAAATGAACAATGAGCAGTTCTTC.

The V call is TRBV18, the J call TRBJ1-6, with 7 bases identical to TRBD1. V lost 6 bases to trimming and J lost 5 bases; unmatched junction nucleotides: 4. The germline gives CDR1 KGHSH, CDR2 LQKENI. This CDR3 is built from 14 residues. The CDR3 loop is CASSLGQDNSPLHF. Written as DNA, the CDR3 is TGTGCCAGCTCCCTAGGACAGGATAATTCACCCCTCCACTTT.

The chain carries TRBV7-4 and TRBJ2-7; 7 bases are a match to TRBD2. V was pared by 5 bases and J by 3 bases, with 13 bases of the junction left unmatched. CDR3 size: 16 residues. CDR1 and CDR2 (germline): SGHVT, SQSDAQ. CDR3 nucleotides: TGTGCCAGCAGCCCCCCCGCCGGGGGGTCTCACTACGAGCAGTACTTC. Translation gives CASSPPAGGSHYEQYF. Combining the CDR3 with reference TRBV7-4 and TRBJ2-7 gives the whole variable domain GAGVSQSPRYKVAKRGRDVALRCDSISGHVTLYWYRQTLGQGSEVLTYSQSDAQRDKSGRPSGRFSAERPERSVSTLKIQRTEQGDSAVYLCASSPPAGGSHYEQYFGPGTRLTVT.

J is TRBJ2-1 and V is TRBV4-3; maybe TRBD2 (5 bases). V shed 0 bases and J shed 1 base, with 7 bases lying between them. Germline CDR1 and CDR2: LGHNA and YSLEER. The CDR3 length is 15 residues. The chain's CDR3 is CASSQERASYNEQFF. The CDR3 DNA reads as TGCGCCAGCAGCCAAGAGCGGGCGTCCTACAATGAGCAGTTCTTC.

The chain recombines TRBV5-1 with TRBJ2-3; TRBD2 is a possible D gene (6 bases). This CDR3 region has 15 residues. Deletions cut 5 bases from V and 2 bases from J, with 15 bases between. CDR1 and CDR2 from the germline V gene are SGHRS and YFSETQ. CDR3 nucleotide sequence: TGCGCCAGCAGAAGGGACTCCAAGTACACAGATACGCAGTATTTT. Translation: CASRRDSKYTDTQYF.

The chain recombines TRBV27 with TRBJ2-7, with a possible D match to TRBD1 (5 bases). V shed 6 bases and J shed 1 base, with 16 bases lying between them. The CDR3 is made up of 15 amino acids. Germline V gene data show CDR1 as MNHEY and CDR2 as SMNVEV (reference sequence). The CDR3 here is CASSSHQPGSYEQYF. As DNA, the CDR3 is TGTGCCAGCAGCTCTCACCAGCCAGGGTCCTACGAGCAGTACTTC.

The rearrangement uses TRBV5-1 and TRBJ1-1, with D unclear. The CDR3 runs to 14 residues. Per the germline V gene, CDR1 is SGHRS and CDR2 is YFSETQ. Trimming removed 2 bases at V and 5 bases at J, with 13 bases between. CDR3 coding DNA: TGCGCCAGCAGCTTTGAGGGAGGTTGGACTGAAGCTTTCTTT. Residues: CASSFEGGWTEAFF. Drawing the rest from reference TRBV5-1 and TRBJ1-1, the complete variable domain is KAGVTQTPRYLIKTRGQQVTLSCSPISGHRSVSWYQQTPGQGLQFLFEYFSETQRNKGNFPGRFSGRQFSNSRSEMNVSTLELGDSALYLCASSFEGGWTEAFFGQGTRLTVV.